This T cell receptor (beta chain) was captured by sequencing in a study of blood T cell repertoires in COVID-19. The overall study: Sources were T cells, B-cell-depleted T cells, or PBMCs; the material itself was cDNA or gDNA.

The CDR3 is 13 amino acids. Germline values: CDR1 SGHNT, CDR2 YYREEE (reference sequence). V was cut by 4 bases and J by 2 bases, with 10 bases left in between. Method: immunoSEQ multiplex PCR; TCRdb's copy keeps in-frame clones and lacks some. The data hold some 200,000 clones, with 92% observed a single time. The rearrangement joins TRBV5-4 to TRBJ2-7; D may be TRBD2 (5 bases). The source material was peripheral blood. This clonotype was obtained from a man aged 25 to 45 with acute or convalescent COVID-19. The CDR3 loop is CASSTRGPYEQYF. The CDR3 DNA reads as TGTGCCAGCAGCACCAGAGGGCCCTACGAGCAGTACTTC.